The clone carrying this TCR beta chain was detected only a few times. The antigen is not known. This specimen includes other DNA sequences encoding the same CDR3. Assay: immunoSEQ multiplex PCR; the TCRdb copy retains only in-frame clones and omits some. In the table there are approximately 25,000 clones, over 75% of which are singletons. The record originates from a study of vaccination effects on CD4 cells after COVID-19. Study-wide results and caveats: From healthy vaccinees, only 1 of 255 vaccine-induced clones also reacted to common cold coronaviruses.

ViraFEST expansion of antigen-specific CD4+ T cells with viral peptide pools preceded sequencing. After roughly 9 days in culture, the CD4+ T cells were isolated. Vaccine administered to participants consisted of two doses of either BNT162b2 or mRNA-1273. People in the vaccine group had not been infected with SARS-CoV-2 before, and their nucleocapsid antibodies were negative. Researchers swapped half the medium for IL-2 medium on both days 3 and 7. This CDR3 has 14 residues. The J segment lost 1 base and the V segment lost 1 base, leaving 0 bases of the junction unmatched. From germline, CDR1 is KGHSH and CDR2 LQKENI.

The chain combines TRBV18 with TRBJ1-1; 7 bases align to TRBD1. This TCR was sampled from a human donor who received a COVID-19 vaccine. Some clones in this sample may be carry-over from other donors' samples. The specimen was CD4+ T cells from PBMCs cultured with SARS-CoV-2 spike peptides, collected after COVID-19 vaccination. CDR3 protein: CASSPQGANTEAFF. The CDR3 coding sequence is TGTGCCAGCTCACCACAGGGGGCGAACACTGAAGCTTTCTTT. Using reference TRBV18 and TRBJ1-1 for the parts outside the CDR3, the full variable domain is NAGVMQNPRHLVRRRGQEARLRCSPMKGHSHVYWYRQLPEEGLKFMVYLQKENIIDESGMPKERFSAEFPKEGPSILRIQQVVRGDSAAYFCASSPQGANTEAFFGQGTRLTVV.